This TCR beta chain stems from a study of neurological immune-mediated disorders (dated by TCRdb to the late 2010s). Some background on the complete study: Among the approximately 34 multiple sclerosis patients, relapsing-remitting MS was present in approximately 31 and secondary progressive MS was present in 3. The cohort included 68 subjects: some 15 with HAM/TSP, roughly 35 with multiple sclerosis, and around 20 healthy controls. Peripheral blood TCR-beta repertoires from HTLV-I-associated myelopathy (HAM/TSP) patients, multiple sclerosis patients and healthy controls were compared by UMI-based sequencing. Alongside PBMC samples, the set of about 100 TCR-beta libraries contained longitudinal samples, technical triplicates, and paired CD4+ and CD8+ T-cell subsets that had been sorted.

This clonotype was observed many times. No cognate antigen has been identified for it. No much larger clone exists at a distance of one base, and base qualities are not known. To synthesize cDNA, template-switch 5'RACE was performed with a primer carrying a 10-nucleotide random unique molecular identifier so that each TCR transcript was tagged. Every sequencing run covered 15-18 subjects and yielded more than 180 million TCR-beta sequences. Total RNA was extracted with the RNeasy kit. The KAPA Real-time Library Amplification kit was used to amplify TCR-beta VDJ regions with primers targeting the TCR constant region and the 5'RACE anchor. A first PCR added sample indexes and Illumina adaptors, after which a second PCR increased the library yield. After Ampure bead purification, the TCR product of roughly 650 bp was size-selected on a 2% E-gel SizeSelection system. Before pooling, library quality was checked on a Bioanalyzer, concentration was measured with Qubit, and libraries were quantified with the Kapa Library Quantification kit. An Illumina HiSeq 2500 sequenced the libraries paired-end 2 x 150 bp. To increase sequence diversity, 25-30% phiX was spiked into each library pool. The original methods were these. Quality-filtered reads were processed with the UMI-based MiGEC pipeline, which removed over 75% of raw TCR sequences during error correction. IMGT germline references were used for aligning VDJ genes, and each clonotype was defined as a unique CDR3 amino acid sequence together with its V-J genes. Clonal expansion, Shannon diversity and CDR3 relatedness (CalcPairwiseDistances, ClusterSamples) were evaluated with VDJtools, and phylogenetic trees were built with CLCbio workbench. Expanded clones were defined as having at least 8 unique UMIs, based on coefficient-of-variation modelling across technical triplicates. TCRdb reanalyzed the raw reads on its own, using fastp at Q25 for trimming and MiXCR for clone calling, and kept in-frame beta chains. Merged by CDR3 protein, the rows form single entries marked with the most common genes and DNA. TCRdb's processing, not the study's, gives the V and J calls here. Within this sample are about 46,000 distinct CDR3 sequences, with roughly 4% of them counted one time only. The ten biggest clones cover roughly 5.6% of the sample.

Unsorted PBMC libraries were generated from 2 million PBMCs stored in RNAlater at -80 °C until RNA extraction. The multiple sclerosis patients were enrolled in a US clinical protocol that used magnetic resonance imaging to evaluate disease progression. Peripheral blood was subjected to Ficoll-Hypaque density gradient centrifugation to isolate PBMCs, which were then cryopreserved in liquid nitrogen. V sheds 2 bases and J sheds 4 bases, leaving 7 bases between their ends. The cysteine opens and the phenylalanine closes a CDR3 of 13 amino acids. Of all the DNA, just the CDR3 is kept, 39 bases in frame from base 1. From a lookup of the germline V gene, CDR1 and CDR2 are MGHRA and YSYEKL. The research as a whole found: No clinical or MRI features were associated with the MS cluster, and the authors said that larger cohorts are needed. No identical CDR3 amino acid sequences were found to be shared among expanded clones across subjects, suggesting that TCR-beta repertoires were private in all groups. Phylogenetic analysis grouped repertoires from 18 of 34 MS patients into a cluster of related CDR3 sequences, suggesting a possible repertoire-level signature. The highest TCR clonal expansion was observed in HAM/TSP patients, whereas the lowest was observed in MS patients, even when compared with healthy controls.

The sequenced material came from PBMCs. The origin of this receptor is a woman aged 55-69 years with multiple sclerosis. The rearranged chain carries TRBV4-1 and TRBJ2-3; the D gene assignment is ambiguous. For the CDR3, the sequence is CASSQYHPDTQYF. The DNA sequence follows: TGCGCCAGCAGCCAATATCACCCAGATACGCAGTATTTT.